These 13 T cell receptor beta chains were sequenced from one sample in a study of identical twins. TCRdb redid the calling of the 5' RACE reads with MiXCR, one entry per CDR3 protein. Found here are hundreds of thousands of distinct CDR3 sequences, around 5.7% of them singletons; the top ten hold roughly 1.8%. The sample taken for sequencing was naive T cells sorted from blood. The receptors derive from a man aged 18 to 35 in good health.

V and J are TRBV19 and TRBJ2-2, with D perhaps matching TRBD2 (6 bases). The germline gives CDR1 LNHDA, CDR2 SQIVND (reference sequence). The germline V and J ends were trimmed by 3 bases and 2 bases, with 10 bases remaining between them. The CDR3 has 15 amino acids. The CDR3 nucleotides are TGTGCCAGTAGTATCACTAGCAGTAACACCGGGGAGCTGTTTTTT. It codes for CASSITSSNTGELFF.

This clonotype has at least ten counts. The chain has TRBV20-1 and TRBJ1-5; D may be TRBD1 (5 bases). CDR1 is DFQATT, CDR2 SNEGSKA, per germline (reference sequence). V shed 7 bases and J shed 1 base, with 11 bases lying between them. The length of the CDR3 is 13 residues. DNA of the CDR3: TGCAGTGTGAAACGGGACAGCAATCAGCCCCAGCATTTT. It yields the protein CSVKRDSNQPQHF.

This clonotype showed up many times. The V call is TRBV5-1, the J call TRBJ2-1; 14 bases are a match to TRBD2. The CDR3 covers 15 residues. With V trimmed by 4 bases and J by 12 bases, 9 bases remained unmatched. Germline CDR1 reads SGHRS; CDR2 reads YFSETQ. The CDR3 coding sequence is TGCGCCAGCAGCCCGACTAGCGGGAGGGCCTTTGGGCAGTTCTTC. It translates to CASSPTSGRAFGQFF.

This clonotype was seen only a few times. The CDR3 spells CSARDLAGDTYEQYF. For the CDR3, the DNA is TGCAGTGCTAGGGATCTAGCGGGAGATACCTACGAGCAGTACTTC. The chain employs TRBV20-1 and TRBJ2-7; 10 nucleotides match TRBD2. CDR1 is DFQATT, CDR2 SNEGSKA, per germline (reference sequence). CDR3 length: 15 residues. V was pared by 3 bases and J by 2 bases, with 7 bases of the junction left unmatched.

This chain joins TRBV20-1 and TRBJ2-1; weak D call: TRBD1 (6 bases). Germline CDR1 is DFQATT and CDR2 is SNEGSKA (reference sequence). V dropped 1 base and J dropped 10 bases, with 8 bases sitting between them. This CDR3 spans 11 amino acids. CDR3 DNA sequence: TGCAGTGCTAGAGTACAGGGAGAGCAGTTCTTC. It yields the protein CSARVQGEQFF.

This chain joins TRBV6-5 and TRBJ2-1; 10 bases align to TRBD1. In germline, CDR1 is MNHEY, CDR2 SVGAGI. The length of the CDR3 is 16 residues. V lost 3 bases, J lost 3 bases, and 5 bases stayed unmatched. CDR3 residues: CASSYYGQGVYNEQFF. In DNA, the CDR3 is TGTGCCAGCAGTTATTATGGACAGGGGGTCTACAATGAGCAGTTCTTC.

This clonotype was seen many times. The chain carries TRBV18 and TRBJ1-5, with D tentatively TRBD1 (5 bases). Trimming shortened V by 0 bases and J by 0 bases, and 9 bases separated the two germline ends. Germline values: CDR1 KGHSH, CDR2 LQKENI. The CDR3 runs 16 residues. The CDR3 here is CASSPPTDYSNQPQHF. CDR3 coding DNA: TGTGCCAGCTCACCACCGACAGATTATAGCAATCAGCCCCAGCATTTT. Full variable domain (missing parts from reference TRBV18 and TRBJ1-5): NAGVMQNPRHLVRRRGQEARLRCSPMKGHSHVYWYRQLPEEGLKFMVYLQKENIIDESGMPKERFSAEFPKEGPSILRIQQVVRGDSAAYFCASSPPTDYSNQPQHFGDGTRLSIL.

Many counts were recorded for this clonotype. V usage is TRBV6-1 and J usage is TRBJ1-3; maybe TRBD1 (5 bases). The germline V gene has CDR1 MNHNS and CDR2 SASEGT. Trimming took 4 bases from V and 0 from J, leaving 10 bases between them. The CDR3 extends over 15 amino acids. Written as DNA, the CDR3 is TGTGCCAGCAGTGCAGGGATCCTCTCTGGAAACACCATATATTTT. Translating gives CASSAGILSGNTIYF.

In this sample, this clonotype turned up many times. This sequence joins TRBV5-1 and TRBJ2-3; D may be TRBD1 (5 bases). V dropped 6 bases and J dropped 7 bases, with 15 bases sitting between them. CDR3 size: 13 residues. Germline V lookup: CDR1 SGHRS, CDR2 YFSETQ. CDR3 loop: CASTPARENTQYF. In DNA form, the CDR3 reads TGCGCCAGCACCCCGGCCAGGGAAAATACGCAGTATTTT. The full variable domain, its missing parts supplied by reference TRBV5-1 and TRBJ2-3, is KAGVTQTPRYLIKTRGQQVTLSCSPISGHRSVSWYQQTPGQGLQFLFEYFSETQRNKGNFPGRFSGRQFSNSRSEMNVSTLELGDSALYLCASTPARENTQYFGPGTRLTVL.

There are many counts of this clonotype. V usage is TRBV20-1 and J usage is TRBJ2-2, with unresolved D. There are 16 residues in the CDR3. The ends were cut back, 3 bases at V and 2 bases at J, with 16 bases in the middle. The germline gives CDR1 DFQATT, CDR2 SNEGSKA (reference sequence). The DNA of the CDR3 is TGCAGTGCTAGTAATGTAGCTACAGCTAACACCGGGGAGCTGTTTTTT. Its protein product is CSASNVATANTGELFF.

The V gene is TRBV30, the J gene TRBJ2-7; TRBD1 matches at 9 bases. Trimming cost V 6 bases and J 3 bases; bases outside gene matches: 9. The CDR3 loop spans 14 amino acids. The V gene's germline CDR1 is GTSNPN and CDR2 SVGIG (reference sequence). The CDR3: CACRTGQGNYEQYF. The CDR3 nucleotides are TGTGCCTGTCGAACTGGACAGGGGAACTACGAGCAGTACTTC.

This clonotype came up a few times. The chain carries TRBV6-2 or TRBV6-3 and TRBJ1-1; D gene unclear. The CDR3 is 12 residues long. Germline V lookup: CDR1 MNHEY, CDR2 SVGEGT. With 2 bases removed from V and 8 bases from J, the gap between germline ends came to 9 bases. In DNA form, the CDR3 reads TGTGCCAGCAGTTACGGGGTAGGAGAAGCTTTCTTT. Residues: CASSYGVGEAFF.

Comments on this clonotype: One junction end does not reproduce the germline sequence, and a read error may be involved. The rearrangement links TRBV10-2 to TRBJ2-1, with no clear D. This CDR3 region has 13 residues. Germline V gene lookup returns CDR1 WSHSY and CDR2 SAAADI. The CDR3 DNA sequence: TGCGCCAGCAGCGATGGGGTGACATCAGGAAGGGTCTTC. This codes for CASSDGVTSGRVF.